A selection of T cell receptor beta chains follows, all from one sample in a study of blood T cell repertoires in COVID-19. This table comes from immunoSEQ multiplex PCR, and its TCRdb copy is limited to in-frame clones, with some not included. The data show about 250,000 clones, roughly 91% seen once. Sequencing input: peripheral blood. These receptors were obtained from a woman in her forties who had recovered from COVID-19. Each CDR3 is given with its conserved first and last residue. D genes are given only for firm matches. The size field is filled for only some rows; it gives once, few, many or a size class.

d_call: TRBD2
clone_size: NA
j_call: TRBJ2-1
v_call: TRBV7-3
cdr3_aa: CASSLSGGRGEQFF
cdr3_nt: TGTGCCAGCAGCCTTAGCGGAGGGAGGGGTGAGCAGTTCTTC

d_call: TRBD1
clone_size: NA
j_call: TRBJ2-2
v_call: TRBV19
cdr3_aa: CASSTKTGGFDTGELFF
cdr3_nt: TGTGCCAGTAGCACTAAGACAGGGGGGTTTGACACCGGGGAGCTGTTTTTT

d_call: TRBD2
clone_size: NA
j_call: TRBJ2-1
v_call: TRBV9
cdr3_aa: CASSAAGVAYNEQFF
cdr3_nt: TGTGCCAGCAGCGCCGCGGGGGTGGCCTACAATGAGCAGTTCTTC

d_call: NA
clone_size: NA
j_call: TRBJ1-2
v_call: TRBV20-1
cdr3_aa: CSARRGAGYTF
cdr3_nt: TGCAGTGCTAGACGCGGGGCTGGCTACACCTTC

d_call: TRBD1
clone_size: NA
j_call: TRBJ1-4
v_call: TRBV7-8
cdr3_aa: CASSLAPGQRGEKLFF
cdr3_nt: TGTGCCAGCAGCTTAGCCCCGGGACAGAGGGGTGAAAAACTGTTTTTT

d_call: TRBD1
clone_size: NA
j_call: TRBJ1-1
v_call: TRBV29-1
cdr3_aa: CSVEAPDRGNTEAFF
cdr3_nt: TGCAGCGTTGAAGCCCCGGACAGGGGGAACACTGAAGCTTTCTTT

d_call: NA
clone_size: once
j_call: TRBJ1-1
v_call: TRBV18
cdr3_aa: CASSPTRQVEAFF
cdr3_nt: TGTGCCAGCTCACCAACCCGCCAGGTTGAAGCTTTCTTT

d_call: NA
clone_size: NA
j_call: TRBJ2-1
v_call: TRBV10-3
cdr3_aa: CASQGGYEQFF
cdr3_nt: TGTGCCTCACAGGGGGGGTATGAGCAGTTCTTC

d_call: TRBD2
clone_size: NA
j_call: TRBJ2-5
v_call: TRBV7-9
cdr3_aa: CASSLGRSGRPQETQYF
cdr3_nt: TGTGCCAGCAGCTTAGGGAGAAGCGGGAGGCCCCAAGAGACCCAGTACTTC

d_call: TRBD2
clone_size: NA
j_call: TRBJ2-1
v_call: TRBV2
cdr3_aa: CASCRGVGNEQFF
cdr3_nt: TGTGCCAGCTGTCGGGGGGTTGGGAATGAGCAGTTCTTC

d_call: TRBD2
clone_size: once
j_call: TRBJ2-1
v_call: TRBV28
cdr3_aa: CASSLSGAGGSIGGQFF
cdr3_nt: TGTGCCAGCAGTTTAAGTGGGGCGGGAGGCTCCATCGGAGGGCAGTTCTTC

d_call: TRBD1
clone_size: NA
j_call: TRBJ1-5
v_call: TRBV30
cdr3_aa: CAWRGTGGQPQHF
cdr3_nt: TGTGCCTGGAGGGGGACAGGCGGTCAGCCCCAGCATTTT

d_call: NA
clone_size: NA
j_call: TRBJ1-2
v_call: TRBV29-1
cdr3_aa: CSVGSGLYGYTF
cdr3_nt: TGCAGCGTTGGGTCCGGGTTATATGGCTACACCTTC